Described below is a single T cell receptor (beta chain) sequence and its context. Germline CDR1 reads SGHRS; CDR2 reads YFSETQ. Trimming shortened V by 4 bases and J by 6 bases, and 20 bases separated the two germline ends. The CDR3 is 15 amino acids. This record belongs to a study of cytomegalovirus exposure and HLA in healthy donors. Everyone who donated was a healthy bone marrow donor. Primers included in the PCR were 60 Vbeta and 13 Jbeta primers. Original methodology: Later reanalysis found roughly 80 million unique TCR beta chains, around 11 million of them shared. Sequencing used immunoSEQ multiplex PCR; TCRdb keeps in-frame clones, though not all of them. Clone size and V and J calls were adopted from that table, with D and trimming inferred from the DNA. The sample lists some 200,000 clones, more than 85% occurring once.

Sequencing was performed on PBMCs. The receptor's source is a woman under 30 in good health and CMV-seronegative. This chain connects TRBV5-1 to TRBJ2-7, with D possibly being TRBD1 (5 bases). As DNA, the CDR3 is TGCGCCAGCAGCCAAGGGGAAGGCTTCGCAAGCGAGCAGTACTTC. It translates to CASSQGEGFASEQYF.